Below are 5 T cell receptor beta chains sequenced from a single sample in a study of blood T cell repertoires in COVID-19. Measured with immunoSEQ multiplex PCR; TCRdb has only the in-frame clones, and not every one. Of approximately 43,000 clones listed, about four fifths were seen once; the top ten hold approximately 39%. Sequencing was carried out using peripheral blood. These receptor sequences come from a man aged 35 to 55 with active or convalescent COVID-19.

This chain joins TRBV27 and TRBJ1-1, with a possible D match to TRBD1 (6 bases). CDR3 length: 14 residues. The germline V gene has CDR1 MNHEY and CDR2 SMNVEV (reference sequence). Trimming pared 5 bases from V and 4 bases from J, leaving 14 bases between. This CDR3 reads CASSLPGGFTEAFF. The CDR3 DNA reads as TGTGCCAGCAGTCTGCCGGGGGGCTTCACTGAAGCTTTCTTT.

CDR3 loop: CASSQDRGQGGYTF. The CDR3 nucleotides read TGTGCCAGCAGCCAAGACAGGGGGCAAGGTGGCTACACCTTC. The V call is TRBV3-1 (or the pseudogene TRBV3-2), the J call TRBJ1-2; TRBD1 matches at 8 bases. V lost 0 bases and J lost 7; bases outside the gene matches: 4. The CDR3 totals 14 residues. Germline V lookup: CDR1 LGHDT, CDR2 YNNKEL (reference sequence).

CDR3 nucleotides: TGTGCCAGCAGCTTAGGGAGCCACTACGAGCAGTACTTC. The encoded protein is CASSLGSHYEQYF. The chain carries TRBV11-2 and TRBJ2-7; D is uncertain. V was clipped by 1 base and J by 3 bases, with 7 bases between them. Per the germline V gene, CDR1 is SGHAT and CDR2 is FQNNGV. The CDR3 is 13 amino acids.

This sequence joins TRBV6-6 and TRBJ1-2, with D possibly matching TRBD1 (5 bases). The V and J ends lost 0 bases and 8 bases respectively, with 13 bases between them. CDR3 size: 14 residues. The germline V gene has CDR1 MNHNY and CDR2 SVGAGI (reference sequence). CDR3 in DNA: TGTGCCAGCAGTTACTCCGTGGAGGGACGGGGCTACACCTTC. The encoded protein is CASSYSVEGRGYTF.

V and J are TRBV5-4 and TRBJ1-2; D is undetermined. The CDR3 has 13 amino acids. Trimming cost V 3 bases and J 4 bases, with 10 bases left between them. Germline V CDR1 and CDR2: SGHNT, YYREEE (reference sequence). CDR3 sequence (DNA): TGTGCCAGCAGCTCCCGGGAGGGCTATGGCTACACCTTC. It is translated as CASSSREGYGYTF.